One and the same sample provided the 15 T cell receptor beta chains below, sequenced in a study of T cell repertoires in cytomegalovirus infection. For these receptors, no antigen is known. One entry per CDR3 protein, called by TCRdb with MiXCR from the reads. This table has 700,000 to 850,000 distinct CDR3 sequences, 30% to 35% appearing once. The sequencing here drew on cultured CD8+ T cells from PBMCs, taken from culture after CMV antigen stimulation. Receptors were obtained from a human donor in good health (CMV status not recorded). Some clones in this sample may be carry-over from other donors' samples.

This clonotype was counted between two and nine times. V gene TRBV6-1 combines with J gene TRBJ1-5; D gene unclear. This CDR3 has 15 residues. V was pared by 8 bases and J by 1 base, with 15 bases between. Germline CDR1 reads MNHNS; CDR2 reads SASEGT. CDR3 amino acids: CASLEWGISNQPQHF. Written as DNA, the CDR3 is TGTGCCAGCCTCGAATGGGGAATAAGCAATCAGCCCCAGCATTTT.

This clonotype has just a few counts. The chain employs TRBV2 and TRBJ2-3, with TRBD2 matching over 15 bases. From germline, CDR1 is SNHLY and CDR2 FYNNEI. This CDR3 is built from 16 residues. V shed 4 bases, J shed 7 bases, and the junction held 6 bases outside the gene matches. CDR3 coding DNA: TGTGCCAGCAGTGTCTGGACTAGCGGGGGGGCTAATACGCAGTATTTT. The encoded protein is CASSVWTSGGANTQYF.

In DNA form, the CDR3 reads TGTGCCAGCACGGGACAGACCTCAAACAATCAGCCCCAGCATTTT. It specifies CASTGQTSNNQPQHF. The chain recombines TRBV2 with TRBJ1-5; 7 bases are shared with TRBD1. Per germline, CDR1 SNHLY and CDR2 FYNNEI. This CDR3 is built from 15 residues. V dropped 7 bases and J dropped 3; count of bases not matched to a gene: 9.

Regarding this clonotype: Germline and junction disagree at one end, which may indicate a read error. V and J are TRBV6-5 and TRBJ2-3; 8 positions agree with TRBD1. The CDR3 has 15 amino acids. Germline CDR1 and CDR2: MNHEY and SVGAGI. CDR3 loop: CANSFSGQVTDTQYF. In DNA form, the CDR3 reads TGTGCCAACAGTTTTTCGGGACAGGTCACAGATACGCAGTATTTT.

The CDR3: CASSSAGEKLFF. The CDR3 DNA reads TGTGCCAGCAGCTCCGCTGGTGAAAAACTGTTTTTT. The V gene is TRBV7-6, the J gene TRBJ1-4, with D unresolved. With 4 bases removed from V and 7 bases from J, the gap between germline ends came to 7 bases. The CDR3 is 12 amino acids. From germline, CDR1 is SGHVS and CDR2 FNYEAQ.

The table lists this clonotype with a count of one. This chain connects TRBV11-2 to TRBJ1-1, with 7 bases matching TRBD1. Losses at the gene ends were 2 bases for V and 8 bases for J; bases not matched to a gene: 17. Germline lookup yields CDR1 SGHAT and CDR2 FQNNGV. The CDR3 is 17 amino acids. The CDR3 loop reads CASSLYQTGLFGREAFF. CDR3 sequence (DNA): TGTGCCAGCAGCTTATATCAGACAGGGCTCTTTGGACGGGAAGCTTTCTTT.

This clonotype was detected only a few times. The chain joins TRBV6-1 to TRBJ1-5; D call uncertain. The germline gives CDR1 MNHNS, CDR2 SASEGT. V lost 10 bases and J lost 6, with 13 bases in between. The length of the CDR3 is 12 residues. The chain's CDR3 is CATGLVGQPQHF. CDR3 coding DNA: TGTGCCACCGGTTTAGTTGGTCAGCCCCAGCATTTT.

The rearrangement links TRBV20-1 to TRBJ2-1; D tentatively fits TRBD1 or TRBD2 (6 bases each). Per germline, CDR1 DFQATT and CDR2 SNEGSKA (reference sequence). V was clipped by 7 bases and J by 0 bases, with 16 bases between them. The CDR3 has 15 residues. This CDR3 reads CSVLNGGHSYNEQFF. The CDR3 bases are TGCAGTGTTTTGAACGGGGGCCACTCCTACAATGAGCAGTTCTTC.

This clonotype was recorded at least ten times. The CDR3 nucleotides read TGTGCCAGCAGTCCAAACCCCAGGGCTTCACCCCTCCACTTT. As protein: CASSPNPRASPLHF. The rearrangement joins TRBV27 to TRBJ1-6, with TRBD1 as a possible D gene (5 bases). In germline, CDR1 is MNHEY, CDR2 SMNVEV (reference sequence). V gave up 5 bases and J gave up 9 bases, with 14 bases separating them. The CDR3 is made up of 14 amino acids.

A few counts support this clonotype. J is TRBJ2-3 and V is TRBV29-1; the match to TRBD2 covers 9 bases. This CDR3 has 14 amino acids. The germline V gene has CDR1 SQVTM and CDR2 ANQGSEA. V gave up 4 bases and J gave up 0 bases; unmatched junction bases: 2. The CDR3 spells CSVATSGSTDTQYF. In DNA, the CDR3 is TGCAGCGTTGCGACTAGCGGTAGCACAGATACGCAGTATTTT.

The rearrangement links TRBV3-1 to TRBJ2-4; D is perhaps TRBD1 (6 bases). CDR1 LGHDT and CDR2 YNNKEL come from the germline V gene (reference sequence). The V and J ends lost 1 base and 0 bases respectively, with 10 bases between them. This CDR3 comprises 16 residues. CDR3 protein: CASSQARTAAKNIQYF. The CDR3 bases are TGTGCCAGCAGCCAAGCGCGGACAGCAGCCAAAAACATTCAGTACTTC.

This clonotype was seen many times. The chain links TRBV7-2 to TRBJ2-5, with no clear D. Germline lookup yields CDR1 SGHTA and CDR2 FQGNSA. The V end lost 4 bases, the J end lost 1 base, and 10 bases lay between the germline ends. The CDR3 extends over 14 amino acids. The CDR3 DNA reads TGTGCCAGCAGCTCGCAGTTGGTCCAAGAGACCCAGTACTTC. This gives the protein CASSSQLVQETQYF.

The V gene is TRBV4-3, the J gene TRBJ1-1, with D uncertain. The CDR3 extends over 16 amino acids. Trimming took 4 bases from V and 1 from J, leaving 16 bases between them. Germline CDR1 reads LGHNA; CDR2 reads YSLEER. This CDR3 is CASSPQQTPGNTEAFF. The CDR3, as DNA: TGCGCCAGCAGCCCACAGCAGACCCCAGGGAACACTGAAGCTTTCTTT.

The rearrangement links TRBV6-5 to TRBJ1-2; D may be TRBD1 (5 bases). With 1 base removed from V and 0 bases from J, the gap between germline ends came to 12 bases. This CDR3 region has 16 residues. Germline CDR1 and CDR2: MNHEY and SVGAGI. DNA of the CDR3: TGTGCCAGCAGTTACTTCCTTGGGGGGTCTAACTATGGCTACACCTTC. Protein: CASSYFLGGSNYGYTF.

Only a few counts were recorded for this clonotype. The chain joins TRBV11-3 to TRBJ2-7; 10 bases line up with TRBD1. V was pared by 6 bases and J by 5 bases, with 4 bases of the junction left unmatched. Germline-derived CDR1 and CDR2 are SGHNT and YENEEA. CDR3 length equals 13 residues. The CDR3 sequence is CASRDRGSNEQYF. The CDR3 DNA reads TGTGCCAGCAGGGACAGGGGGTCCAACGAGCAGTACTTC.